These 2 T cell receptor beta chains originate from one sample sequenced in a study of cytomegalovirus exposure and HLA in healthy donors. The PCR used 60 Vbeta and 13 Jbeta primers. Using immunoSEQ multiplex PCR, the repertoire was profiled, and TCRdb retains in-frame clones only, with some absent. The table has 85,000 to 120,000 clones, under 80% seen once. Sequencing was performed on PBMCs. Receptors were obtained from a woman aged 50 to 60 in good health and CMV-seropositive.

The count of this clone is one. CDR3 region: CASSFAGAWGYTF. The CDR3 nucleotides are TGTGCCAGCAGCTTCGCAGGGGCTTGGGGCTACACCTTC. V and J are TRBV7-2 and TRBJ1-2; D may be TRBD1 (6 bases). The CDR3 is 13 residues long. V shed 3 bases and J shed 8 bases, with 13 bases lying between them. The germline V gene has CDR1 SGHTA and CDR2 FQGNSA.

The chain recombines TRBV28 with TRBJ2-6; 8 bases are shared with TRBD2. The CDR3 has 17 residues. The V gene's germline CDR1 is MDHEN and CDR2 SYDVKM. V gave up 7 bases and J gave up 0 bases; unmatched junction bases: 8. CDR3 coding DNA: TGTGCCAGCATTCAAGCGGGGGTCCTCTCTGGGGCCAACGTCCTGACTTTC. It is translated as CASIQAGVLSGANVLTF.